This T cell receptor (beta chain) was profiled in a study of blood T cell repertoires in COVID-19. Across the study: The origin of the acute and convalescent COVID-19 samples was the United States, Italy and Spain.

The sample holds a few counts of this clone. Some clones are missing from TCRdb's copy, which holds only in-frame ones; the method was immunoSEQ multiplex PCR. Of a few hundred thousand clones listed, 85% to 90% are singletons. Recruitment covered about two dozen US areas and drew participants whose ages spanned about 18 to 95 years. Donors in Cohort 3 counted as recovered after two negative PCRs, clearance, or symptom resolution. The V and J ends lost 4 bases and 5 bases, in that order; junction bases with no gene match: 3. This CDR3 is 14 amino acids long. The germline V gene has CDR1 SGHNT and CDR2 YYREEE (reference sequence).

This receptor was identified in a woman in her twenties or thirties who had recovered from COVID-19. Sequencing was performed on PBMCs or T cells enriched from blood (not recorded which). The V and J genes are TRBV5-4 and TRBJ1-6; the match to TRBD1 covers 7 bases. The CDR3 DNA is TGTGCCAGCAGCATTGACAGGGATAATTCACCCCTCCACTTT. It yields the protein CASSIDRDNSPLHF.